The next 21 T cell receptor beta chains were all read from a single sample in a study of blood T cell repertoires in COVID-19. The data were produced by immunoSEQ multiplex PCR, yet TCRdb's version contains in-frame clones alone and is incomplete. The sample holds about 25,000 clones, 81% seen once. The sample consisted of peripheral blood. The receptors stem from a middle-aged man with active or convalescent COVID-19.

The chain carries TRBV6-5 and TRBJ2-7, with D tentatively TRBD1 (5 bases). The germline V and J ends were trimmed by 5 bases and 4 bases, with 18 bases remaining between them. Germline V gene data show CDR1 as MNHEY and CDR2 as SVGAGI. The CDR3 loop spans 15 amino acids. CDR3 DNA sequence: TGTGCCAGCAGTCTTACACCTGGGGCGTCATACGAGCAGTACTTC. Translation gives CASSLTPGASYEQYF.

The CDR3 is CASSGASREQYF. The CDR3 DNA sequence: TGTGCCAGCAGCGGGGCCTCGCGCGAGCAGTACTTC. This chain uses TRBV11-3 with TRBJ2-7, with TRBD1 as a possible D gene (5 bases). The V gene's germline CDR1 is SGHNT and CDR2 YENEEA. The CDR3 runs 12 residues. The ends were cut back, 5 bases at V and 6 bases at J, with 11 bases in the middle.

This rearrangement joins TRBV19 to TRBJ2-2; 7 positions agree with TRBD1. V trimming: 8 bases; J trimming: 4 bases; junction bases outside the gene matches: 10. This CDR3 comprises 15 residues. Per germline, CDR1 LNHDA and CDR2 SQIVND (reference sequence). DNA for the CDR3: TGTGCCAGTGGGACAGCTAACCTTTTCACCGGGGAGCTGTTTTTT. This sequence encodes CASGTANLFTGELFF.

The CDR3, as DNA: TGTGCCAGCAGCCCCGGCAGGGGGCTTAACTACGAGCAGTACTTC. It yields the protein CASSPGRGLNYEQYF. The genes are TRBV7-6 and TRBJ2-7; TRBD1 agrees at 8 bases. Germline CDR1 and CDR2: SGHVS and FNYEAQ. Unmatched junction bases numbered 9, after V lost 5 bases and J lost 3 bases. The CDR3 consists of 15 residues.

The CDR3 region has the DNA TGTGCCAGCAGCTTCGGACAGGGAGACACCGGGGAGCTGTTTTTT. Translated, it gives CASSFGQGDTGELFF. The chain joins TRBV11-3 to TRBJ2-2, with 8 bases matching TRBD1. CDR1 is SGHNT, CDR2 YENEEA, per germline. The CDR3 has 15 amino acids. The V and J ends lost 3 bases and 3 bases, in that order; junction bases with no gene match: 3.

Points on this clone: Other DNA sequences from this sample encode an identical CDR3 as well. The V gene is TRBV5-1, the J gene TRBJ1-1; D gene uncertain. The CDR3 loop spans 16 amino acids. Trimming took 4 bases from V and 1 from J, leaving 17 bases between them. The germline V gene encodes CDR1 SGHRS and CDR2 YFSETQ. In DNA form, the CDR3 reads TGCGCCAGCAGCCTGGGTACGAGGGCACAGAACACTGAAGCTTTCTTT. It translates to CASSLGTRAQNTEAFF.

The chain uses TRBV7-9 and TRBJ1-2; a possible D gene is TRBD1 (5 bases). Germline V gene lookup returns CDR1 SEHNR and CDR2 FQNEAQ (reference sequence). This CDR3 has 13 amino acids. Trimming shortened V by 3 bases and J by 8 bases, and 13 bases separated the two germline ends. The CDR3 DNA is TGTGCCAGCAGCTTGATGGGACTACAGGGCTACACCTTC. Translating it yields CASSLMGLQGYTF.

This clone occurred many times. The chain is built from TRBV19 and TRBJ2-6; D not certain. Germline CDR1 and CDR2: LNHDA and SQIVND (reference sequence). Trimming shortened V by 5 bases and J by 4 bases, and 12 bases separated the two germline ends. The CDR3 is 15 residues long. CDR3 in amino acids: CASSFGYLGANVLTF. The DNA for the CDR3 is TGTGCCAGTAGTTTCGGTTATTTGGGGGCCAACGTCCTGACTTTC.

The chain uses TRBV7-9 and TRBJ2-1; D is possibly TRBD2 (6 bases). This CDR3 is built from 14 residues. V was cut by 5 bases and J by 1 base, with 9 bases left in between. The germline V gene has CDR1 SEHNR and CDR2 FQNEAQ (reference sequence). The CDR3 loop is CASSISGSYNEQFF. The CDR3 region has the DNA TGTGCCAGCAGCATAAGCGGGTCCTACAATGAGCAGTTCTTC.

J is TRBJ2-2 and V is TRBV7-9, with TRBD2 matching over 8 bases. Germline V gene data show CDR1 as SEHNR and CDR2 as FQNEAQ (reference sequence). The V segment lost 1 base and the J segment 4 bases; nucleotides outside the gene matches: 5. This CDR3 spans 16 amino acids. The DNA for the CDR3 is TGTGCCAGCAGCTTAGTGCGGACTAGCAGCACCGGGGAGCTGTTTTTT. It translates to CASSLVRTSSTGELFF.

This chain uses TRBV12-5 with TRBJ1-2; 8 nucleotides line up with TRBD1. This CDR3 spans 13 amino acids. V gave up 6 bases and J gave up 4 bases; unmatched junction bases: 4. The V gene's germline CDR1 is LGHNT and CDR2 FRNRAP. In nucleotides, the CDR3 is TGTGCTAGTGGCCAAACAGGGGGCTATGGCTACACCTTC. Its protein is CASGQTGGYGYTF.

In its sample, this clone ranks as medium-sized. This chain uses TRBV9 with TRBJ1-4; D possibly corresponds to TRBD1 (5 bases). The CDR3 totals 13 residues. Per germline, CDR1 SGDLS and CDR2 YYNGEE. Trimming stripped 4 bases from V and 10 bases from J, with 14 bases between. The CDR3 DNA reads as TGTGCCAGCAGCCCCCCCCAGGGAGGAAAACTGTTTTTT. Amino acids: CASSPPQGGKLFF.

Only a few counts were recorded for this clone. J is TRBJ2-1 and V is TRBV7-2, with 11 positions matching TRBD2. Germline CDR1 SGHTA, CDR2 FQGNSA. The junction had 3 bases not matched to a gene; V was cut back by 1 base and J by 4 bases. This CDR3 comprises 16 residues. CDR3 sequence reads: CASSLVPSGGYNEQFF. CDR3 DNA sequence: TGTGCCAGCAGCTTAGTACCTAGCGGGGGGTACAATGAGCAGTTCTTC.

The J gene is TRBJ2-7, the V gene TRBV7-8; D is perhaps TRBD2 (6 bases). Trimming took off 2 bases at V and 6 bases at J, with 20 bases between the two ends. CDR1 and CDR2 (germline): SGHVS, FQNEAQ. This CDR3 is 16 amino acids long. The CDR3 loop is CASSLRWGGGLREQYF. The CDR3 region has the DNA TGTGCCAGCAGCTTACGTTGGGGAGGCGGCCTACGCGAGCAGTACTTC.

This clone has a single count. The V and J genes are TRBV4-1 and TRBJ2-3, with 14 bases matching TRBD2. The ends lost 6 bases at V and 2 bases at J; junction bases unmatched: 4. The germline CDR1 and CDR2 sequences are MGHRA and YSYEKL. CDR3 length: 16 residues. Written as DNA, the CDR3 is TGCGCCAGCAGACGACTAGCGGGAGGGACCACAGATACGCAGTATTTT. This sequence encodes CASRRLAGGTTDTQYF.

The chain carries TRBV9 and TRBJ1-4; D is unclear. V lost 5 bases and J 4 bases, leaving 12 bases between the germline ends. The CDR3 contains 14 residues. Looked up from germline, CDR1 is SGDLS and CDR2 is YYNGEE. CDR3 sequence (DNA): TGTGCCAGCAGTGAAGAGGGTCGTAATGAAAAACTGTTTTTT. Protein product: CASSEEGRNEKLFF.

The rearrangement joins TRBV19 to TRBJ2-3; D might be TRBD2 (6 bases). With 2 bases removed from V and 0 bases from J, the gap between germline ends came to 12 bases. The CDR3 has 16 amino acids. Germline assignment: CDR1 LNHDA and CDR2 SQIVND (reference sequence). CDR3: CASSIRQGGSTDTQYF. The CDR3 DNA is TGTGCCAGTAGTATAAGGCAGGGAGGAAGCACAGATACGCAGTATTTT. Looking up the rest from reference TRBV19 and TRBJ2-3 gives the full variable domain: DGGITQSPKYLFRKEGQNVTLSCEQNLNHDAMYWYRQDPGQGLRLIYYSQIVNDFQKGDIAEGYSVSREKKESFPLTVTSAQKNPTAFYLCASSIRQGGSTDTQYFGPGTRLTVL.

V gene TRBV4-1 combines with J gene TRBJ2-5; 7 positions agree with TRBD1. Germline V gene sequence: CDR1 MGHRA, CDR2 YSYEKL. Germline trimming cut 4 bases from V and 6 bases from J; bases unmatched to any gene: 11. The CDR3 sequence is 15 residues long. The CDR3 sequence: CASSPGTASRKTQYF. For the CDR3, the DNA is TGCGCCAGCAGCCCGGGGACAGCCTCCAGGAAGACCCAGTACTTC.

The rearrangement uses TRBV7-9 and TRBJ1-3, with 7 bases fitting TRBD1. CDR1 SEHNR and CDR2 FQNEAQ come from the germline V gene (reference sequence). The CDR3 is 15 residues long. The J segment lost 6 bases and the V segment lost 2 bases, leaving 7 bases of the junction unmatched. In nucleotides, the CDR3 is TGTGCCAGCAGCTTACGCACAGGGGAGGAAAACACCATATATTTT. This codes for CASSLRTGEENTIYF.

This clone came up a few times. The CDR3 DNA reads as TGTGCCACCAGTGATTTGAAGGGAGCCGCGAACACCGGGGAGCTGTTTTTT. It specifies CATSDLKGAANTGELFF. The genes are TRBV24-1 and TRBJ2-2, with D perhaps matching TRBD2 (5 bases). This CDR3 spans 17 amino acids. Trimming removed 0 bases from V and 0 bases from J, with 10 bases in between. In germline, CDR1 is KGHDR, CDR2 SFDVKD.

The chain links TRBV5-6 to TRBJ1-1; unclear D gene. V lost 2 bases and J 2 bases, leaving 7 bases between the germline ends. The CDR3 is 13 residues long. CDR1 and CDR2 (germline): SGHDT, YYEEEE. CDR3 coding DNA: TGTGCCAGCAGCTTTGAGAGAAACACTGAAGCTTTCTTT. This translates into CASSFERNTEAFF.